The 31 T cell receptor beta chains below were found in one sample sequenced in a study of patients and donors after allogeneic stem cell transplantation. A single record per CDR3 protein comes from TCRdb applying MiXCR to the RT-PCR reads. The table records some 960,000 distinct CDR3 sequences, roughly 18% of them present only once. The source material was blood, either unsorted or a sorted T cell fraction (not recorded which). The receptors come from a human donor who was either an allogeneic HSCT recipient or a stem cell or donor lymphocyte infusion donor (not recorded which). It is not recorded whose cells these are; they may come from a transplant donor.

This clonotype was seen a few times. The genes are TRBV6-5 and TRBJ2-5; TRBD2 aligns across 9 bases. V dropped 2 bases and J dropped 5; count of bases not matched to a gene: 6. CDR3 size: 15 residues. The V gene's germline CDR1 is MNHEY and CDR2 SVGAGI. In DNA, the CDR3 is TGTGCCAGCAGTTACCCGGCGGGAGGGGTGGAGACCCAGTACTTC. It encodes CASSYPAGGVETQYF.

This clonotype turned up a few times. The gene calls are TRBV5-1 and TRBJ1-5, with TRBD1 matching over 8 bases. CDR1 SGHRS and CDR2 YFSETQ come from the germline V gene. Trimming took 3 bases from V and 4 from J; bases not matched to a gene: 6. The CDR3 loop spans 15 amino acids. As DNA, the CDR3 is TGCGCCAGCAGCTCAAACAGGGGGGTAAATCAGCCCCAGCATTTT. Translation gives CASSSNRGVNQPQHF.

The rearrangement joins TRBV20-1 to TRBJ2-7, with D possibly being TRBD2 (6 bases). The CDR3 totals 14 residues. V was pared by 3 bases and J by 3 bases, with 15 bases between. Germline V gene sequence: CDR1 DFQATT, CDR2 SNEGSKA (reference sequence). The CDR3 here is CSASHPGLYYEQYF. The DNA for the CDR3 is TGCAGTGCTAGTCATCCGGGACTGTACTACGAGCAGTACTTC.

This clonotype was seen a handful of times. The J gene is TRBJ1-3, the V gene TRBV29-1; maybe TRBD1 (5 bases). The CDR3 contains 15 residues. Trimming removed 3 bases at V and 1 base at J, with 13 bases between. The germline CDR1 and CDR2 sequences are SQVTM and ANQGSEA. The CDR3 nucleotides are TGCAGCGTTGAGACAGACGGGCGGTCTGGAAACACCATATATTTT. Translated, it gives CSVETDGRSGNTIYF.

This clonotype was counted a few times. The chain links TRBV29-1 to TRBJ2-4; possible D gene TRBD2, 5 bases. The CDR3 is 14 residues long. Germline V gene data show CDR1 as SQVTM and CDR2 as ANQGSEA. Deletions cut 2 bases from V and 1 base from J, with 9 bases between. CDR3 DNA: TGCAGCGTTGAACTAGCTGAGGCCAAAAACATTCAGTACTTC. It codes for CSVELAEAKNIQYF.

This clonotype was seen a few times. The V and J genes are TRBV7-9 and TRBJ1-6; D call uncertain. Germline-derived CDR1 and CDR2 are SEHNR and FQNEAQ (reference sequence). The CDR3 length is 16 residues. The CDR3 reads CASMGSVGSYNSPLHF. The CDR3 region has the DNA TGTGCATCAATGGGGAGTGTTGGCTCCTATAATTCACCCCTCCACTTT.

The chain carries TRBV5-6 and TRBJ2-1; the match to TRBD2 covers 8 bases. J was trimmed by 2 bases and V by 2 bases; bases with no gene match: 15. From germline, CDR1 is SGHDT and CDR2 YYEEEE. This CDR3 is 19 amino acids long. The CDR3 is CASSFSGNFGGSAYNEQFF. The CDR3 region has the DNA TGTGCCAGCAGCTTTAGCGGGAATTTTGGCGGATCTGCCTACAATGAGCAGTTCTTC.

This clonotype was observed a few times. The chain uses TRBV29-1 and TRBJ2-3, with TRBD1 matching 9 bases. The V segment lost 4 bases and the J segment 7 bases; nucleotides outside the gene matches: 6. The CDR3 consists of 13 residues. From germline, CDR1 is SQVTM and CDR2 ANQGSEA. CDR3 region: CSVVGTGTNTQYF. For the CDR3, the DNA is TGCAGCGTTGTGGGGACAGGGACAAATACGCAGTATTTT.

This clonotype was detected a few times. This chain links TRBV7-8 with TRBJ1-2; a possible D gene is TRBD1 (5 bases). The CDR3 is 13 amino acids. Trimming took 5 bases from V and 5 from J, leaving 12 bases between them. Germline V lookup: CDR1 SGHVS, CDR2 FQNEAQ. CDR3 loop: CASSPGATYGYTF. As DNA, the CDR3 is TGTGCCAGCAGCCCTGGGGCCACATATGGCTACACCTTC.

This clonotype came up a few times. This chain uses TRBV7-3 with TRBJ2-2, with D perhaps TRBD2 (6 bases). Trimming stripped 1 base from V and 6 bases from J, with 15 bases between. CDR3 length equals 16 residues. Germline CDR1 and CDR2: SGHTA and FQGTGA. The CDR3 loop reads CASSLSGTRRAGELFF. The CDR3 DNA is TGTGCCAGCAGCTTAAGTGGGACTCGACGGGCCGGGGAGCTGTTTTTT.

The chain employs TRBV7-6 and TRBJ1-1; no clear D gene. This CDR3 spans 14 amino acids. The germline V gene encodes CDR1 SGHVS and CDR2 FNYEAQ. Trimming took off 5 bases at V and 7 bases at J, with 17 bases between the two ends. In DNA, the CDR3 is TGTGCCAGCAGCCCCGAAACCGGGAGCTATGAAGCTTTCTTT. Translating it yields CASSPETGSYEAFF.

This clonotype was recorded at least ten times. The chain couples TRBV12-3 or TRBV12-4 to TRBJ1-6, with D uncertain. V lost 4 bases to trimming and J lost 9 bases, with 13 bases between them. The CDR3 covers 14 residues. CDR3: CASSSRTSSSPLHF. CDR3 nucleotides: TGTGCCAGCAGTTCCCGGACTAGTAGTTCACCCCTCCACTTT.

For the CDR3, the DNA is TGTGCCAGCACCTCCAGGCCACTGGGCAATCAGCCCCAGCATTTT. This sequence encodes CASTSRPLGNQPQHF. The chain couples TRBV5-6 to TRBJ1-5; D call uncertain. From germline, CDR1 is SGHDT and CDR2 YYEEEE. V was clipped by 6 bases and J by 2 bases, with 15 bases between them. This CDR3 region has 15 residues. Filled out from reference TRBV5-6 and TRBJ1-5, the complete variable domain reads DAGVTQSPTHLIKTRGQQVTLRCSPKSGHDTVSWYQQALGQGPQFIFQYYEEEERQRGNFPDRFSGHQFPNYSSELNVNALLLGDSALYLCASTSRPLGNQPQHFGDGTRLSIL.

The genes are TRBV20-1 and TRBJ2-1; 14 bases are shared with TRBD2. The ends lost 6 bases at V and 1 base at J; junction bases unmatched: 14. Germline V CDR1 and CDR2: DFQATT, SNEGSKA (reference sequence). CDR3 length: 19 residues. The CDR3 DNA is TGCAGTGCCCGTACTCCGGGACTAGCGGGAGCCGGATCCTACAATGAGCAGTTCTTC. It is translated as CSARTPGLAGAGSYNEQFF.

The V and J genes are TRBV12-3 or TRBV12-4 and TRBJ1-2; D is possibly TRBD1 (5 bases). This CDR3 is 13 amino acids long. The V end lost 6 bases, the J end lost 4 bases, and 12 bases lay between the germline ends. The CDR3 bases are TGTGCCAGCAGGCCCGGGACCCGCTATGGCTACACCTTC. Translation: CASRPGTRYGYTF.

This clonotype has only a few counts. The CDR3 DNA is TGCGCCAGCAGCCAAGACTACGGGACAGGGTTGAGAGAGACCCAGTACTTC. It yields the protein CASSQDYGTGLRETQYF. The rearrangement uses TRBV4-1 and TRBJ2-5, with 9 bases aligning to TRBD1. The V segment lost 0 bases and the J segment 4 bases; nucleotides outside the gene matches: 9. This CDR3 has 17 amino acids. The germline V gene encodes CDR1 MGHRA and CDR2 YSYEKL.

This clonotype was observed a handful of times. The rearrangement uses TRBV20-1 and TRBJ1-1, with a possible D match to TRBD1 (5 bases). The V and J ends lost 6 bases and 4 bases respectively, with 21 bases between them. The CDR3 loop spans 15 amino acids. Germline CDR1 is DFQATT and CDR2 is SNEGSKA (reference sequence). CDR3 loop: CSASMGRSGVTEAFF. The CDR3 bases are TGCAGTGCCTCGATGGGACGCTCCGGGGTCACTGAAGCTTTCTTT.

This clonotype was recorded at least ten times. J is TRBJ2-1 and V is TRBV27; 11 bases line up with TRBD2. V was pared by 5 bases and J by 0 bases, with 6 bases of the junction left unmatched. The germline V gene encodes CDR1 MNHEY and CDR2 SMNVEV (reference sequence). The CDR3 is made up of 17 amino acids. The CDR3 sequence is CASSPRTSGPSYNEQFF. DNA for the CDR3: TGTGCCAGCAGTCCAAGGACTAGCGGGCCCTCCTACAATGAGCAGTTCTTC.

J is TRBJ2-2 and V is TRBV29-1; D is ambiguous. V was clipped by 6 bases and J by 0 bases, with 5 bases between them. CDR1 is SQVTM, CDR2 ANQGSEA, per germline. This CDR3 has 12 residues. The DNA for the CDR3 is TGCAGCGTCGCGTCGAACACCGGGGAGCTGTTTTTT. Protein product: CSVASNTGELFF.

This clonotype appeared many times. The chain is built from TRBV5-1 and TRBJ2-1; no reliable D call. In germline, CDR1 is SGHRS, CDR2 YFSETQ. V was cut by 5 bases and J by 0 bases, with 9 bases left in between. The CDR3 length is 14 residues. The CDR3 sequence: CASRPSPSYNEQFF. CDR3 sequence (DNA): TGCGCCAGCAGACCCTCCCCCTCCTACAATGAGCAGTTCTTC.

The chain employs TRBV3-1 and TRBJ2-7; possible D gene TRBD1, 6 bases. Trimming cost V 5 bases and J 1 base, with 15 bases left between them. This CDR3 is 15 amino acids long. The germline V gene encodes CDR1 LGHDT and CDR2 YNNKEL (reference sequence). The CDR3, as DNA: TGTGCCAGCAGCAGCCGGGACACCTTATCCTACGAGCAGTACTTC. Translation: CASSSRDTLSYEQYF.

This clonotype has a handful of counts. The chain joins TRBV5-1 to TRBJ2-3; D tentatively fits TRBD1 or TRBD2 (5 bases each). The V end was cut by 1 base, the J end by 4 bases, with 13 bases between. The CDR3 runs 15 residues. Germline assignment: CDR1 SGHRS and CDR2 YFSETQ. CDR3 nucleotide sequence: TGCGCCAGCAGCTTGAGGGGAGAACGGCCAGATACGCAGTATTTT. Translating gives CASSLRGERPDTQYF.

This clonotype was counted only a few times. This chain links TRBV27 with TRBJ1-5; TRBD1 might be the D (5 bases). This CDR3 contains 15 residues. V was cut by 2 bases and J by 3 bases, with 11 bases left in between. Per germline, CDR1 MNHEY and CDR2 SMNVEV (reference sequence). The CDR3 coding sequence is TGTGCCAGCAGTTTAACCCGGGGGAACAATCAGCCCCAGCATTTT. Translated, it gives CASSLTRGNNQPQHF.

The chain carries TRBV6-2 or TRBV6-3 and TRBJ2-1; no clear D gene. V lost 6 bases, J lost 0 bases, and 15 bases lay in between. This CDR3 has 16 residues. Germline V gene data show CDR1 as MNHEY and CDR2 as SVGEGT. The CDR3 sequence is CASSRPLESSYNEQFF. CDR3 nucleotide sequence: TGTGCCAGCAGCCGCCCCCTTGAGAGCTCCTACAATGAGCAGTTCTTC.

This chain joins TRBV20-1 and TRBJ2-2; the D gene is possibly TRBD1 (5 bases). V gave up 3 bases and J gave up 1 base, with 12 bases separating them. The length of the CDR3 is 15 residues. CDR1 and CDR2 from the germline V gene are DFQATT and SNEGSKA (reference sequence). CDR3 DNA: TGCAGTGCTAGTGGGGCTGACAGGAACACCGGGGAGCTGTTTTTT. Translation gives CSASGADRNTGELFF.

This clonotype was counted only a few times. The chain employs TRBV9 and TRBJ2-1, with D perhaps matching TRBD2 (7 bases). CDR1 is SGDLS and CDR2 is YYNGEE in the germline V gene. V lost 3 bases and J lost 4, with 14 bases in between. The CDR3 spans 15 residues. CDR3 coding DNA: TGTGCCAGCAGCGCAGAGGGGGGGAAATACAATGAGCAGTTCTTC. Residues: CASSAEGGKYNEQFF.

The rearrangement links TRBV7-2 to TRBJ2-7, with TRBD2 matching 13 bases. J lost 2 bases, V lost 1 base, and 5 bases had no gene match. Germline V gene data show CDR1 as SGHTA and CDR2 as FQGNSA. The CDR3 is 17 amino acids. In DNA form, the CDR3 reads TGTGCCAGCAGCTTAGGTGGGACTAGCGGGGCCGCCTACGAGCAGTACTTC. It is translated as CASSLGGTSGAAYEQYF.

This chain links TRBV6-6 with TRBJ2-1; 8 bases match TRBD2. Germline CDR1 is MNHNY and CDR2 is SVGAGI (reference sequence). The V segment lost 8 bases and the J segment 9 bases; nucleotides outside the gene matches: 9. The CDR3 loop spans 13 amino acids. The CDR3 sequence is CASLRAGVFEQFF. The CDR3 DNA reads as TGTGCCAGCCTGCGAGCGGGAGTTTTTGAGCAGTTCTTC.

This chain uses TRBV14 with TRBJ2-3; 9 bases match TRBD2. V trimming: 1 base; J trimming: 6 bases; junction bases outside the gene matches: 11. CDR3 length equals 17 residues. Looked up from germline, CDR1 is SGHDN and CDR2 is FVKESK. CDR3 region: CASSQGGTLAGSDTQYF. CDR3 coding DNA: TGTGCCAGCAGCCAAGGGGGAACGCTAGCGGGGTCTGATACGCAGTATTTT.

This clonotype was observed many times. The V and J genes are TRBV3-1 and TRBJ2-7, with D unclear. The CDR3 has 13 residues. Trimming pared 1 base from V and 5 bases from J, leaving 9 bases between. Germline CDR1 and CDR2: LGHDT and YNNKEL (reference sequence). The CDR3 spells CASSQVSGHEQYF. The CDR3 DNA reads TGTGCCAGCAGCCAAGTAAGTGGGCACGAGCAGTACTTC.

The rearrangement links TRBV20-1 to TRBJ2-3; D unresolved. The CDR3 is 11 amino acids. V lost 6 bases and J 10 bases, leaving 14 bases between the germline ends. Germline lookup yields CDR1 DFQATT and CDR2 SNEGSKA (reference sequence). Here the CDR3 DNA reads TGCAGTGCCCTTCAGACGGCTCCGCAGTATTTT. It yields the protein CSALQTAPQYF.